This T cell receptor (beta chain) derives from a study of T cells after yellow fever vaccination. Germline assignment: CDR1 SGHRS and CDR2 YFSETQ. The CDR3 is 16 amino acids. V shed 5 bases and J 2 bases; nucleotides not matched to a gene: 10. A note on this clonotype: No antigen is known for it.

They built TCR cDNA with 5'RACE template switching, a step that put in a universal primer site and UMIs. MiXCR, applied by TCRdb to the 5' RACE reads, yields one record per CDR3 protein. The sample has 100,000 to 150,000 distinct CDR3 sequences, around 7.7% seen once. Notes on the study in general: Weaker, the secondary response peaked sooner, at day 5 versus 15.

This TCR was recovered from a young man who received the YFV17D yellow fever vaccine. Here the sequenced sample was CD4+ T cells sorted from PBMCs, taken more than 8 days after the first yellow fever vaccination. V gene TRBV5-1 combines with J gene TRBJ2-1, with 7 bases that match TRBD2. The CDR3 DNA reads TGCGCCAGCAGGGGGGGGGGGTCGGTGACCTACAATGAGCAGTTCTTC. Residues: CASRGGGSVTYNEQFF. The full variable domain, in which reference TRBV5-1 and TRBJ2-1 provide the parts outside the CDR3, is KAGVTQTPRYLIKTRGQQVTLSCSPISGHRSVSWYQQTPGQGLQFLFEYFSETQRNKGNFPGRFSGRQFSNSRSEMNVSTLELGDSALYLCASRGGGSVTYNEQFFGPGTRLTVL.